This T cell receptor (beta chain) stems from a study of T cell responses to AZD1222 COVID-19 vaccine. Study conclusions and caveats: Only six AZD1222 recipients tested seropositive at baseline. Rises in breadth and depth of Spike-specific TCRs came after two AZD1222 doses.

Using immunoSEQ multiplex PCR, the repertoire was profiled, and TCRdb retains in-frame clones only, with some absent. The table shows about 140,000 clones, with roughly nine tenths occurring only once. Germline CDR1 is SGHTS and CDR2 is YDEGEE. There are 13 residues in the CDR3. J was trimmed by 2 bases and V by 4 bases; bases with no gene match: 3. Concerning this clone: Its antigen remains unidentified.

The sequencing here drew on peripheral blood, taken on day 0 of AZD1222 vaccination. The J gene is TRBJ2-7, the V gene TRBV5-8; TRBD1 aligns across 7 bases. The clonotype originates from an adult in good health. The CDR3 DNA is TGTGCCAGCAGCCTGACAGGGACCTACGAGCAGTACTTC. This gives the protein CASSLTGTYEQYF.